A single sample gave rise to the 15 T cell receptor beta chains below, sequenced in a study of cytomegalovirus exposure and HLA in healthy donors. PCR primers comprised 60 Vbeta and 13 Jbeta primers. Clones were read by immunoSEQ multiplex PCR, and TCRdb kept only the in-frame ones, dropping some. Here the sample spans under 150,000 clones, about 86% being singletons. The sample comprised PBMCs. The receptors here all came from a man aged 35 to 55 in good health and CMV-seropositive.

This chain joins TRBV5-4 and TRBJ1-2; D is possibly TRBD1 (5 bases). The V end lost 3 bases, the J end lost 2 bases, and 14 bases lay between the germline ends. CDR1 is SGHNT and CDR2 is YYREEE in the germline V gene (reference sequence). The CDR3 has 15 residues. The CDR3 here is CASSSPWGSNYGYTF. CDR3 sequence (DNA): TGTGCCAGCAGCTCCCCATGGGGCAGCAACTATGGCTACACCTTC.

CDR3 region: CASSLTSGAWETQYF. CDR3 sequence (DNA): TGTGCCAGCAGTTTGACTAGCGGGGCCTGGGAGACCCAGTACTTC. The rearrangement uses TRBV27 and TRBJ2-5; 11 bases align to TRBD2. Trimming removed 3 bases from V and 5 bases from J; junction bases left unmatched: 5. This CDR3 region has 15 residues. Germline-derived CDR1 and CDR2 are MNHEY and SMNVEV (reference sequence).

The V call is TRBV7-8, the J call TRBJ1-5, with D perhaps matching TRBD1 (5 bases). There are 13 residues in the CDR3. CDR1 and CDR2 (germline): SGHVS, FQNEAQ. With 3 bases removed from V and 11 bases from J, the gap between germline ends came to 14 bases. The CDR3 nucleotides are TGTGCCAGCAGCTTCTCCCGGGGGGAAGCCCAGCATTTT. The encoded protein is CASSFSRGEAQHF.

This chain links TRBV7-3 with TRBJ2-7, with 8 bases identical to TRBD2. The CDR3 is 14 residues long. The J segment lost 5 bases and the V segment lost 5 bases, leaving 8 bases of the junction unmatched. Germline V gives CDR1 SGHTA, CDR2 FQGTGA. DNA of the CDR3: TGTGCCAGCAGCAAAGGTGGCGGGGGGCACGAGCAGTACTTC. Encoded protein: CASSKGGGGHEQYF.

This clone was observed a single time. The chain recombines TRBV5-4 with TRBJ2-5, with 10 bases identical to TRBD2. CDR3 size: 14 residues. Germline trimming cut 5 bases from V and 4 bases from J; bases unmatched to any gene: 5. Per the germline V gene, CDR1 is SGHNT and CDR2 is YYREEE (reference sequence). CDR3 DNA: TGTGCCAGCAGATCGGGACTAGCGCTAGAGACCCAGTACTTC. Amino acid sequence: CASRSGLALETQYF. The full variable domain, in which reference TRBV5-4 and TRBJ2-5 provide the parts outside the CDR3, is ETGVTQSPTHLIKTRGQQVTLRCSSQSGHNTVSWYQQALGQGPQFIFQYYREEENGRGNFPPRFSGLQFPNYSSELNVNALELDDSALYLCASRSGLALETQYFGPGTRLLVL.

The V gene is TRBV27, the J gene TRBJ2-7; 9 bases agree with TRBD2. V was pared by 5 bases and J by 1 base, with 9 bases of the junction left unmatched. This CDR3 has 16 residues. Germline lookup yields CDR1 MNHEY and CDR2 SMNVEV (reference sequence). CDR3 nucleotides: TGTGCCAGCAGTCCATCCGCGGGGGGGCGTTCCTACGAGCAGTACTTC. Translated: CASSPSAGGRSYEQYF.

CDR3 sequence: CAISGKDGKEEGTF. The CDR3 DNA reads TGTGCCATCAGTGGCAAGGACGGAAAGGAAGAGGGCACCTTC. The genes are TRBV10-3 and TRBJ1-2; D uncertain. The CDR3 has 14 amino acids. Germline V gene lookup returns CDR1 ENHRY and CDR2 SYGVKD. V was shortened by 4 bases and J by 13 bases, with 22 bases between the two germline ends.

Points on this clone: At one of its ends the junction is not consistent with the germline gene, which may arise from a read error. The V and J genes are TRBV6-6 and TRBJ2-7, with D perhaps TRBD1 (6 bases). The germline CDR1 and CDR2 sequences are MNHNY and SVGAGI (reference sequence). There are 13 residues in the CDR3. CDR3 in DNA: TGCGCTGCGAAGGGGGTTGACTCCTACGAGCAGTACTTC. Translated, it gives CAAKGVDSYEQYF.

A few counts support this clone. The chain combines TRBV2 with TRBJ2-7, with D possibly matching TRBD1 (6 bases). V was clipped by 5 bases and J by 5 bases, with 13 bases between them. The V gene's germline CDR1 is SNHLY and CDR2 FYNNEI. This CDR3 has 13 amino acids. The CDR3 nucleotides are TGTGCCAGCAGTACCGACAGGCTCCACGAGCAGTACTTC. This sequence encodes CASSTDRLHEQYF.

The rearrangement joins TRBV7-2 to TRBJ1-5; D not certain. The CDR3 spans 13 residues. CDR1 SGHTA and CDR2 FQGNSA come from the germline V gene. Trimming shortened V by 1 base and J by 7 bases, and 8 bases separated the two germline ends. DNA of the CDR3: TGTGCCAGCAGCTTAGGGGCTCGACAGCCCCAGCATTTT. It encodes CASSLGARQPQHF.

This rearrangement joins TRBV5-1 to TRBJ2-5; TRBD2 is a possible D gene (6 bases). V lost 1 base to trimming and J lost 3 bases, with 13 bases between them. Per germline, CDR1 SGHRS and CDR2 YFSETQ. This CDR3 region has 15 residues. The CDR3 sequence: CASSLFASGEETQYF. The CDR3 DNA is TGCGCCAGCAGCTTGTTCGCGTCGGGAGAAGAGACCCAGTACTTC.

The rearrangement uses TRBV9 and TRBJ2-7, with D perhaps TRBD1 (6 bases). The CDR3 covers 14 residues. Germline V CDR1 and CDR2: SGDLS, YYNGEE. V lost 4 bases to trimming and J lost 5 bases, with 16 bases between them. CDR3 residues: CASSPSLGDNEQYF. The CDR3 bases are TGTGCCAGCAGCCCGAGTTTAGGGGACAACGAGCAGTACTTC. Drawing the rest from reference TRBV9 and TRBJ2-7, the complete variable domain is DSGVTQTPKHLITATGQRVTLRCSPRSGDLSVYWYQQSLDQGLQFLIQYYNGEERAKGNILERFSAQQFPDLHSELNLSSLELGDSALYFCASSPSLGDNEQYFGPGTRLTVT.

The chain employs TRBV11-2 and TRBJ2-3; 8 nucleotides align to TRBD1. Germline values: CDR1 SGHAT, CDR2 FQNNGV. Trimming took 1 base from V and 9 from J; bases not matched to a gene: 3. CDR3 length: 13 amino acids. The CDR3 DNA is TGTGCCAGCAGCTTAGGGGCAGGGGGCACGCAGTATTTT. Translated: CASSLGAGGTQYF.

This rearrangement joins TRBV7-2 to TRBJ1-1; the D is unclear. This CDR3 has 15 residues. V was pared by 1 base and J by 0 bases, with 9 bases between. Germline lookup yields CDR1 SGHTA and CDR2 FQGNSA. CDR3 coding DNA: TGTGCCAGCAGCTTAGTACGCGGTATGAACACTGAAGCTTTCTTT. It codes for CASSLVRGMNTEAFF.

V usage is TRBV9 and J usage is TRBJ2-2; 7 nucleotides match TRBD2. This CDR3 region has 16 residues. V shed 0 bases, J shed 1 base, and the junction held 3 bases outside the gene matches. The V gene's germline CDR1 is SGDLS and CDR2 YYNGEE. The chain's CDR3 is CASSVGGGENTGELFF. The CDR3 DNA is TGTGCCAGCAGCGTAGGGGGAGGGGAGAACACCGGGGAGCTGTTTTTT.